These 21 T cell receptor beta chains were sequenced from one sample in a study of neurological immune-mediated disorders. A single record per CDR3 protein comes from TCRdb applying MiXCR to the 5' RACE reads. The table includes tens of thousands of distinct CDR3 sequences, 4.5% to 6% detected once. Sequencing was carried out using PBMCs. Receptors originate from a woman between 70 and 85 years old with multiple sclerosis.

This clonotype was counted only a few times. The chain carries TRBV20-1 and TRBJ2-3; possible D gene TRBD2, 5 bases. CDR1 is DFQATT, CDR2 SNEGSKA, per germline (reference sequence). CDR3 length: 15 amino acids. V gave up 6 bases and J gave up 2 bases, with 18 bases separating them. The CDR3 coding sequence is TGCAGTGCAGAAGAGGGATTTTCCTCCACAGATACGCAGTATTTT. Translating it yields CSAEEGFSSTDTQYF.

This clonotype was observed at least ten times. DNA of the CDR3: TGCAGCGTACAGGGGGGTGCGAACACTGAAGCTTTCTTT. Amino acids: CSVQGGANTEAFF. The chain combines TRBV29-1 with TRBJ1-1, with TRBD1 matching over 8 bases. The CDR3 is made up of 13 amino acids. V trimming: 6 bases; J trimming: 1 base; junction bases outside the gene matches: 4. From germline, CDR1 is SQVTM and CDR2 ANQGSEA. The full variable domain, completed using reference TRBV29-1 and TRBJ1-1, is SAVISQKPSRDICQRGTSLTIQCQVDSQVTMMFWYRQQPGQSLTLIATANQGSEATYESGFVIDKFPISRPNLTFSTLTVSNMSPEDSSIYLCSVQGGANTEAFFGQGTRLTVV.

This clonotype was seen many times. V and J are TRBV7-2 and TRBJ2-2; the D gene is possibly TRBD1 (5 bases). Germline lookup yields CDR1 SGHTA and CDR2 FQGNSA. The CDR3 totals 15 residues. The V end lost 1 base, the J end lost 6 bases, and 12 bases lay between the germline ends. The CDR3: CASSLEAGWAGELFF. In DNA, the CDR3 is TGTGCCAGCAGCTTAGAGGCAGGGTGGGCCGGGGAGCTGTTTTTT.

This clonotype was recorded many times. V gene TRBV5-6 combines with J gene TRBJ2-1, with D hard to call. V gave up 4 bases and J gave up 6 bases, with 11 bases separating them. Germline CDR1 is SGHDT and CDR2 is YYEEEE. The length of the CDR3 is 13 residues. CDR3 region: CASSPQLTNEQFF. Written as DNA, the CDR3 is TGTGCCAGCAGCCCGCAATTGACCAATGAGCAGTTCTTC.

This clonotype was seen repeatedly, ten times or more. The chain carries TRBV20-1 and TRBJ2-1; 9 nucleotides line up with TRBD2. The CDR3 runs to 16 residues. Germline lookup yields CDR1 DFQATT and CDR2 SNEGSKA (reference sequence). V lost 5 bases and J lost 8; bases outside the gene matches: 16. The CDR3 loop is CSARRTIAGDADEQFF. CDR3 coding DNA: TGCAGTGCTCGCCGCACGATAGCGGGAGATGCGGATGAGCAGTTCTTC.

This clonotype was observed many times. This rearrangement joins TRBV12-3 or TRBV12-4 to TRBJ1-4; tentative D call: TRBD1 (5 bases). The CDR3 extends over 15 amino acids. The germline V and J ends were trimmed by 7 bases and 5 bases, with 17 bases remaining between them. The CDR3 spells CASTGRMKGNEKLFF. CDR3 coding DNA: TGTGCCAGCACAGGGAGAATGAAAGGAAATGAAAAACTGTTTTTT.

This clonotype was counted ten times or more. V usage is TRBV6-6 and J usage is TRBJ1-5, with 12 bases lining up with TRBD1. J gave up 7 bases and V 4 bases, and 8 bases lay outside the gene matches. This CDR3 spans 16 amino acids. Germline V gene lookup returns CDR1 MNHNY and CDR2 SVGAGI (reference sequence). The CDR3 loop is CASSFRDRGLGQPQHF. CDR3 nucleotides: TGTGCCAGCAGTTTTAGGGACAGGGGGCTGGGACAGCCCCAGCATTTT.

This clonotype has a count of ten or more. This rearrangement joins TRBV12-3 or TRBV12-4 to TRBJ2-1; 15 nucleotides line up with TRBD2. The CDR3 totals 22 residues. V lost 5 bases and J lost 0; bases outside the gene matches: 17. CDR3 residues: CASSPTLTRTSGRVSSYNEQFF. CDR3 bases: TGTGCCAGCAGTCCAACACTGACGCGGACTAGCGGGAGGGTTAGCTCCTACAATGAGCAGTTCTTC.

This clonotype was counted between two and nine times. The genes are TRBV7-9 and TRBJ2-2, with 7 nucleotides matching TRBD1. Germline values: CDR1 SEHNR, CDR2 FQNEAQ (reference sequence). This CDR3 spans 14 amino acids. The ends lost 7 bases at V and 4 bases at J; junction bases unmatched: 6. The chain's CDR3 is CASKRQGPTGELFF. For the CDR3, the DNA is TGTGCCAGCAAACGACAGGGCCCCACCGGGGAGCTGTTTTTT. The full variable domain, its missing parts supplied by reference TRBV7-9 and TRBJ2-2, is DTGVSQNPRHKITKRGQNVTFRCDPISEHNRLYWYRQTLGQGPEFLTYFQNEAQLEKSRLLSDRFSAERPKGSFSTLEIQRTEQGDSAMYLCASKRQGPTGELFFGEGSRLTVL.

The gene calls are TRBV29-1 and TRBJ2-7, with 8 bases fitting TRBD2. Germline assignment: CDR1 SQVTM and CDR2 ANQGSEA. There are 14 residues in the CDR3. The ends lost 4 bases at V and 1 base at J; junction bases unmatched: 6. CDR3 region: CSVVAAGVSYEQYF. The CDR3 DNA sequence: TGCAGCGTTGTAGCAGCGGGAGTTTCCTACGAGCAGTACTTC.

As regards this clonotype: No conserved phenylalanine or tryptophan is present at the end of the CDR3, so a read error is the likely explanation. The chain has TRBV10-3 and TRBJ1-2; tentatively, D is TRBD1 (5 bases). Germline CDR1 is ENHRY and CDR2 is SYGVKD. The CDR3 length is 12 residues. V shed 5 bases and J shed 3 bases, with 7 bases lying between them. The CDR3 here is CAISTGDYGYTL. The CDR3 bases are TGTGCCATCAGTACAGGTGACTATGGCTACACCTTA.

This clonotype occurred many times. The chain uses TRBV6-6 and TRBJ2-7, with TRBD1 matching 9 bases. The CDR3 consists of 13 residues. V lost 7 bases to trimming and J lost 3 bases; unmatched junction nucleotides: 4. Germline V lookup: CDR1 MNHNY, CDR2 SVGAGI (reference sequence). CDR3 protein: CASTRGQGYEQYF. As DNA, the CDR3 is TGTGCCAGCACCAGGGGACAGGGCTACGAGCAGTACTTC.

This clonotype was recorded many times. The rearrangement links TRBV2 to TRBJ2-7, with D possibly TRBD2 on 5 matching bases. Germline-derived CDR1 and CDR2 are SNHLY and FYNNEI. V was cut by 6 bases and J by 11 bases, with 17 bases left in between. This CDR3 spans 12 amino acids. The CDR3 DNA reads as TGTGCCAGCAGGGAGGCGGTTCAAAGGGAGTACTTC. Its protein is CASREAVQREYF.

This clonotype showed up just a few times. The V gene is TRBV7-2, the J gene TRBJ2-3; 10 bases align to TRBD2. CDR3 length: 14 amino acids. Germline CDR1 is SGHTA and CDR2 is FQGNSA. J was trimmed by 5 bases and V by 5 bases; bases with no gene match: 4. CDR3 nucleotides: TGTGCCAGCAGCCCCCGACTAGCGGGAGATACGCAGTATTTT. It encodes CASSPRLAGDTQYF.

This clonotype was detected many times. V and J are TRBV25-1 and TRBJ2-7; D perhaps matches TRBD2 (5 bases). This CDR3 is built from 11 residues. V lost 6 bases and J lost 6, with 9 bases in between. In germline, CDR1 is MGHDK, CDR2 SYGVNS. As DNA, the CDR3 is TGTGCCAGCAGGATAGAGGGCGAGCAGTACTTC. Its translation is CASRIEGEQYF.

There are many counts of this clonotype. The chain combines TRBV12-3 or TRBV12-4 with TRBJ1-4; D possibly corresponds to TRBD1 (6 bases). This CDR3 spans 13 amino acids. The ends were cut back, 3 bases at V and 7 bases at J, with 9 bases in the middle. CDR3 sequence: CASSLRGGEKLFF. The CDR3 nucleotides are TGTGCCAGCAGTTTGCGAGGGGGTGAAAAACTGTTTTTT.

The chain combines TRBV20-1 with TRBJ1-5; D might be TRBD1 (6 bases). Trimming stripped 1 base from V and 8 bases from J, with 15 bases between. The V gene's germline CDR1 is DFQATT and CDR2 SNEGSKA (reference sequence). This CDR3 comprises 14 residues. The CDR3 loop reads CSARGEGGLKPQHF. DNA of the CDR3: TGCAGTGCTAGAGGTGAAGGGGGTCTAAAGCCCCAGCATTTT.

This clonotype was seen at least ten times. The chain employs TRBV4-1 and TRBJ2-7; 9 nucleotides agree with TRBD2. Trimming took 2 bases from V and 6 from J; bases not matched to a gene: 5. The CDR3 runs 14 residues. Germline assignment: CDR1 MGHRA and CDR2 YSYEKL. CDR3 protein: CASSQPGLAVEQYF. The CDR3 region has the DNA TGCGCCAGCAGCCAACCGGGACTAGCTGTCGAGCAGTACTTC.

This clonotype has a count of ten or more. The chain couples TRBV5-1 to TRBJ2-1; 7 bases are shared with TRBD2. This CDR3 is built from 15 residues. Germline CDR1 is SGHRS and CDR2 is YFSETQ. Trimming took 7 bases from V and 2 from J; bases not matched to a gene: 9. CDR3 sequence: CASAPAGATYNEQFF. In DNA form, the CDR3 reads TGCGCCAGCGCCCCGGCGGGAGCAACCTACAATGAGCAGTTCTTC.

This clonotype came up a few times. The chain couples TRBV7-9 to TRBJ1-2; 10 bases are shared with TRBD1. V was clipped by 4 bases and J by 6 bases; unmatched bases: 8. There are 15 residues in the CDR3. Looked up from germline, CDR1 is SEHNR and CDR2 is FQNEAQ (reference sequence). The CDR3 DNA reads as TGTGCCAGCAGCTCCCCGGGACAGGGGTGGAATGGCTACACCTTC. Encoded protein: CASSSPGQGWNGYTF.

This clonotype showed up many times. V is TRBV20-1 and J is TRBJ2-5, with D possibly TRBD2 on 5 matching bases. Germline values: CDR1 DFQATT, CDR2 SNEGSKA (reference sequence). This CDR3 has 14 amino acids. Trimming removed 3 bases at V and 1 base at J, with 12 bases between. The CDR3 here is CSASEAVLQETQYF. DNA of the CDR3: TGCAGTGCTAGTGAAGCGGTCCTCCAAGAGACCCAGTACTTC.